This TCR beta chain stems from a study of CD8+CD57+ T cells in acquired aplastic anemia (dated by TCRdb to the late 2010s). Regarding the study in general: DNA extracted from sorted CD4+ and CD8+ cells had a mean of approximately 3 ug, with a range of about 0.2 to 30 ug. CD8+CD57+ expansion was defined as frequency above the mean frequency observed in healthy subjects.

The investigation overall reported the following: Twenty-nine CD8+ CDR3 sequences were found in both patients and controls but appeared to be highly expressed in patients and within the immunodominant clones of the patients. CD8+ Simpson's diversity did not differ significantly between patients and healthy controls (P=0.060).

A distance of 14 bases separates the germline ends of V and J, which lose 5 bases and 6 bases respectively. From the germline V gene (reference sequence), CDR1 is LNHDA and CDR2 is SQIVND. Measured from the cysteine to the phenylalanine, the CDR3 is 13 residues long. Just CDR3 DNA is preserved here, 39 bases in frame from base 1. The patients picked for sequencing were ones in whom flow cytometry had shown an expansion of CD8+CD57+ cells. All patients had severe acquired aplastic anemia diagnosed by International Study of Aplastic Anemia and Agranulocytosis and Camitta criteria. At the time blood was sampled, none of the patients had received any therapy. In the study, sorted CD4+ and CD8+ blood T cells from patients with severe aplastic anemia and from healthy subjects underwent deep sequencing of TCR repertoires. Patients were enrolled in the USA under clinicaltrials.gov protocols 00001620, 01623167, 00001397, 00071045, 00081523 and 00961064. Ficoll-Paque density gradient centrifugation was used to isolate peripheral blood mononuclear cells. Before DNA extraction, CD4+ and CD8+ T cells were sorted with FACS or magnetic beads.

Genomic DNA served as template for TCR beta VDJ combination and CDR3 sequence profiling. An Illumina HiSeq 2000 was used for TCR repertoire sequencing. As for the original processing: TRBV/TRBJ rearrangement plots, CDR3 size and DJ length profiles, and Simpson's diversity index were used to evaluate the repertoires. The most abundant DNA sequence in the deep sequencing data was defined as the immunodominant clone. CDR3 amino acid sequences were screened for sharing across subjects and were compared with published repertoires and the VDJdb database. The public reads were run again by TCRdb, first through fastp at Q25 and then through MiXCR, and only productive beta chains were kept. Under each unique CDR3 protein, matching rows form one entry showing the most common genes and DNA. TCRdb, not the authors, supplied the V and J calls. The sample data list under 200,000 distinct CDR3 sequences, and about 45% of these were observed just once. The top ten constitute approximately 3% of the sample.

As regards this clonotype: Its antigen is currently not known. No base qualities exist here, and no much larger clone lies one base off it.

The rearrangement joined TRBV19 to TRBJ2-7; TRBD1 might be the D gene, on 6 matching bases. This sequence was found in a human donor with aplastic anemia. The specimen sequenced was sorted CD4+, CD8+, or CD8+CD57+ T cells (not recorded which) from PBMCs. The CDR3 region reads CASSLLQGGEQYF. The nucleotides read TGTGCCAGTAGTTTATTACAGGGTGGCGAGCAGTACTTC.